Listed below are T cell receptor beta chains from one sample, sequenced in a study of T-cell reconstitution after alpha-beta-depleted transplantation in children. Via MiXCR, TCRdb re-called the PCR reads, giving one row per CDR3 protein. The sample holds about 500,000 distinct CDR3 sequences, over 25% seen once. Sequencing was performed on PBMCs from the stem cell graft donor, taken from the stem cell graft. Every receptor here comes from a human donor who donated a stem cell graft to a child with aplastic anemia. CDR3s include the opening cysteine and the closing phenylalanine or tryptophan. D genes are given only for firm matches.

>-|TRBV27
CASSLLGGGTSTDTQYF
>TRBD1|TRBV2
CASSLGGVGQGRTVETQYF
>TRBD1|TRBV15
CATSRERGGLNTEAFF
>TRBD1|TRBV29-1
CSTWTGRNANTEAFF
>-|TRBV5-1
CASSFIEGDYGYTF
>-|TRBV25-1
CASSESASWETQYF
>TRBD2|TRBV28
CASSWMETSGRDNEQFF
>-|TRBV20-1
CSARETRSSYEQYF
>-|TRBV11-2
CASSLTGRENEQFF
>TRBD2|TRBV24-1
CATSDPTGTSGPNTGELFF
>-|TRBV1
CTSSQDRWVVAGADTQYF
>TRBD1|TRBV7-9
CASGGQGVSGNTIYF
>-|TRBV30
CAWRRQVISGNTIYF
>-|TRBV20-1
CSARVGDSNASNSPLHF
>TRBD2|TRBV6-2/TRBV6-3
CASSYSYQTSGFTGELFF
>-|TRBV12-3/TRBV12-4
CASSLTGRRTEAFF
>-|TRBV6-6
CASSTSRTLGRF